These 10 T cell receptor beta chains share one sample of origin, sequenced in a study of T-cell memory formation after mild COVID-19. From the 5' RACE reads, TCRdb called clonotypes with MiXCR, one entry per CDR3 protein. This sample carries about 560,000 distinct CDR3 sequences, about 22% of them seen once, and the ten largest clones take approximately 8.4%. Sequencing input: PBMCs or a T cell subset sorted from them (not recorded which). Every receptor here comes from an adult woman who had mild COVID-19 (a few samples of this study predate the infection). Cell type and time point are not known.

The J gene is TRBJ1-2, the V gene TRBV10-3; 10 bases agree with TRBD1. The CDR3 runs to 13 residues. V shed 6 bases, J shed 4 bases, and the junction held 2 bases outside the gene matches. Germline V gene data show CDR1 as ENHRY and CDR2 as SYGVKD. The CDR3, as DNA: TGTGCCATCAGGACAGGGGGCGGCTATGGCTACACCTTC. Translated, it gives CAIRTGGGYGYTF.

This clonotype turned up a few times. The CDR3 DNA is TGTGCCAGCAGTACTACAGTGGGGGACAATCAGCCCCAGCATTTT. It specifies CASSTTVGDNQPQHF. The rearrangement links TRBV6-4 to TRBJ1-5; the D gene is possibly TRBD1 (5 bases). The CDR3 spans 15 residues. Looked up from germline, CDR1 is MRHNA and CDR2 is SNTAGT. V was cut by 5 bases and J by 3 bases, with 14 bases left in between.

The CDR3 nucleotides are TGTGCCAGCAGCCCCCTGTTGCGGGAGAGGTCCTACGAGCAGTACTTC. It specifies CASSPLLRERSYEQYF. V gene TRBV11-3 combines with J gene TRBJ2-7, with 7 positions matching TRBD2. From germline, CDR1 is SGHNT and CDR2 YENEEA. The CDR3 consists of 16 residues. V was clipped by 5 bases and J by 1 base; unmatched bases: 11.

The chain is built from TRBV5-1 and TRBJ2-2, with 7 bases fitting TRBD2. With 4 bases clipped from V and 5 bases from J, the junction kept 8 bases outside the gene matches. Per the germline V gene, CDR1 is SGHRS and CDR2 is YFSETQ. There are 15 residues in the CDR3. CDR3 bases: TGCGCCAGCAGCGTCGCGGAAGCGGGGACCGGGGAGCTGTTTTTT. This encodes CASSVAEAGTGELFF.

The chain links TRBV5-1 to TRBJ1-6; tentative D call: TRBD1 (6 bases). The CDR3 length is 14 residues. The V end lost 0 bases, the J end lost 13 bases, and 14 bases lay between the germline ends. Germline CDR1 and CDR2: SGHRS and YFSETQ. The CDR3 DNA follows: TGCGCCAGCAGCTTGGAGTGGCAGGGGACGCCCCTCCACTTT. Its translation is CASSLEWQGTPLHF.

This clonotype was observed a few times. The chain carries TRBV6-2 or TRBV6-3 and TRBJ2-7, with 7 bases identical to TRBD1. J gave up 0 bases and V 5 bases, and 10 bases lay outside the gene matches. Looked up from germline, CDR1 is MNHEY and CDR2 is SVGEGT. The CDR3 is 16 amino acids. CDR3 region: CASSKPGQLYSYEQYF. The CDR3 region has the DNA TGTGCCAGCAGTAAACCGGGACAGCTTTACTCCTACGAGCAGTACTTC.

The gene calls are TRBV6-1 and TRBJ2-1; possibly TRBD2 for D (5 bases). The germline V gene encodes CDR1 MNHNS and CDR2 SASEGT. V lost 3 bases, J lost 4 bases, and 10 bases lay in between. CDR3 size: 14 residues. The CDR3 nucleotides read TGTGCCAGCAGTGAGTTACGGGGTTACAATGAGCAGTTCTTC. It is translated as CASSELRGYNEQFF.

V usage is TRBV12-3 or TRBV12-4 and J usage is TRBJ2-1; 13 bases align to TRBD2. This CDR3 region has 15 residues. With V trimmed by 1 base and J by 10 bases, 4 bases remained unmatched. In DNA, the CDR3 is TGTGCCAGCAGTTTAGGACTAGCGGGAGGACAAGAGCAGTTCTTC. It encodes CASSLGLAGGQEQFF.

V and J are TRBV4-1 and TRBJ2-7; TRBD2 might be the D (5 bases). V was trimmed by 4 bases and J by 2 bases, leaving 12 bases between them. CDR3 length equals 14 residues. Germline V gene data show CDR1 as MGHRA and CDR2 as YSYEKL. Written as DNA, the CDR3 is TGCGCCAGCAGCCCTCGGGCCGGGACCTACGAGCAGTACTTC. This gives the protein CASSPRAGTYEQYF.

This clonotype was counted only a few times. It may be a read error: a sequence one base away is much more abundant. The chain has TRBV15 and TRBJ2-3; D unclear. This CDR3 spans 10 amino acids. Trimming shortened V by 5 bases and J by 6 bases, and 3 bases separated the two germline ends. Germline V gene data show CDR1 as LNHNV and CDR2 as YYDKDF (reference sequence). The CDR3 DNA is TGTGCCACCAGCTCCGATACGCAGTATTTT. As protein: CATSSDTQYF.